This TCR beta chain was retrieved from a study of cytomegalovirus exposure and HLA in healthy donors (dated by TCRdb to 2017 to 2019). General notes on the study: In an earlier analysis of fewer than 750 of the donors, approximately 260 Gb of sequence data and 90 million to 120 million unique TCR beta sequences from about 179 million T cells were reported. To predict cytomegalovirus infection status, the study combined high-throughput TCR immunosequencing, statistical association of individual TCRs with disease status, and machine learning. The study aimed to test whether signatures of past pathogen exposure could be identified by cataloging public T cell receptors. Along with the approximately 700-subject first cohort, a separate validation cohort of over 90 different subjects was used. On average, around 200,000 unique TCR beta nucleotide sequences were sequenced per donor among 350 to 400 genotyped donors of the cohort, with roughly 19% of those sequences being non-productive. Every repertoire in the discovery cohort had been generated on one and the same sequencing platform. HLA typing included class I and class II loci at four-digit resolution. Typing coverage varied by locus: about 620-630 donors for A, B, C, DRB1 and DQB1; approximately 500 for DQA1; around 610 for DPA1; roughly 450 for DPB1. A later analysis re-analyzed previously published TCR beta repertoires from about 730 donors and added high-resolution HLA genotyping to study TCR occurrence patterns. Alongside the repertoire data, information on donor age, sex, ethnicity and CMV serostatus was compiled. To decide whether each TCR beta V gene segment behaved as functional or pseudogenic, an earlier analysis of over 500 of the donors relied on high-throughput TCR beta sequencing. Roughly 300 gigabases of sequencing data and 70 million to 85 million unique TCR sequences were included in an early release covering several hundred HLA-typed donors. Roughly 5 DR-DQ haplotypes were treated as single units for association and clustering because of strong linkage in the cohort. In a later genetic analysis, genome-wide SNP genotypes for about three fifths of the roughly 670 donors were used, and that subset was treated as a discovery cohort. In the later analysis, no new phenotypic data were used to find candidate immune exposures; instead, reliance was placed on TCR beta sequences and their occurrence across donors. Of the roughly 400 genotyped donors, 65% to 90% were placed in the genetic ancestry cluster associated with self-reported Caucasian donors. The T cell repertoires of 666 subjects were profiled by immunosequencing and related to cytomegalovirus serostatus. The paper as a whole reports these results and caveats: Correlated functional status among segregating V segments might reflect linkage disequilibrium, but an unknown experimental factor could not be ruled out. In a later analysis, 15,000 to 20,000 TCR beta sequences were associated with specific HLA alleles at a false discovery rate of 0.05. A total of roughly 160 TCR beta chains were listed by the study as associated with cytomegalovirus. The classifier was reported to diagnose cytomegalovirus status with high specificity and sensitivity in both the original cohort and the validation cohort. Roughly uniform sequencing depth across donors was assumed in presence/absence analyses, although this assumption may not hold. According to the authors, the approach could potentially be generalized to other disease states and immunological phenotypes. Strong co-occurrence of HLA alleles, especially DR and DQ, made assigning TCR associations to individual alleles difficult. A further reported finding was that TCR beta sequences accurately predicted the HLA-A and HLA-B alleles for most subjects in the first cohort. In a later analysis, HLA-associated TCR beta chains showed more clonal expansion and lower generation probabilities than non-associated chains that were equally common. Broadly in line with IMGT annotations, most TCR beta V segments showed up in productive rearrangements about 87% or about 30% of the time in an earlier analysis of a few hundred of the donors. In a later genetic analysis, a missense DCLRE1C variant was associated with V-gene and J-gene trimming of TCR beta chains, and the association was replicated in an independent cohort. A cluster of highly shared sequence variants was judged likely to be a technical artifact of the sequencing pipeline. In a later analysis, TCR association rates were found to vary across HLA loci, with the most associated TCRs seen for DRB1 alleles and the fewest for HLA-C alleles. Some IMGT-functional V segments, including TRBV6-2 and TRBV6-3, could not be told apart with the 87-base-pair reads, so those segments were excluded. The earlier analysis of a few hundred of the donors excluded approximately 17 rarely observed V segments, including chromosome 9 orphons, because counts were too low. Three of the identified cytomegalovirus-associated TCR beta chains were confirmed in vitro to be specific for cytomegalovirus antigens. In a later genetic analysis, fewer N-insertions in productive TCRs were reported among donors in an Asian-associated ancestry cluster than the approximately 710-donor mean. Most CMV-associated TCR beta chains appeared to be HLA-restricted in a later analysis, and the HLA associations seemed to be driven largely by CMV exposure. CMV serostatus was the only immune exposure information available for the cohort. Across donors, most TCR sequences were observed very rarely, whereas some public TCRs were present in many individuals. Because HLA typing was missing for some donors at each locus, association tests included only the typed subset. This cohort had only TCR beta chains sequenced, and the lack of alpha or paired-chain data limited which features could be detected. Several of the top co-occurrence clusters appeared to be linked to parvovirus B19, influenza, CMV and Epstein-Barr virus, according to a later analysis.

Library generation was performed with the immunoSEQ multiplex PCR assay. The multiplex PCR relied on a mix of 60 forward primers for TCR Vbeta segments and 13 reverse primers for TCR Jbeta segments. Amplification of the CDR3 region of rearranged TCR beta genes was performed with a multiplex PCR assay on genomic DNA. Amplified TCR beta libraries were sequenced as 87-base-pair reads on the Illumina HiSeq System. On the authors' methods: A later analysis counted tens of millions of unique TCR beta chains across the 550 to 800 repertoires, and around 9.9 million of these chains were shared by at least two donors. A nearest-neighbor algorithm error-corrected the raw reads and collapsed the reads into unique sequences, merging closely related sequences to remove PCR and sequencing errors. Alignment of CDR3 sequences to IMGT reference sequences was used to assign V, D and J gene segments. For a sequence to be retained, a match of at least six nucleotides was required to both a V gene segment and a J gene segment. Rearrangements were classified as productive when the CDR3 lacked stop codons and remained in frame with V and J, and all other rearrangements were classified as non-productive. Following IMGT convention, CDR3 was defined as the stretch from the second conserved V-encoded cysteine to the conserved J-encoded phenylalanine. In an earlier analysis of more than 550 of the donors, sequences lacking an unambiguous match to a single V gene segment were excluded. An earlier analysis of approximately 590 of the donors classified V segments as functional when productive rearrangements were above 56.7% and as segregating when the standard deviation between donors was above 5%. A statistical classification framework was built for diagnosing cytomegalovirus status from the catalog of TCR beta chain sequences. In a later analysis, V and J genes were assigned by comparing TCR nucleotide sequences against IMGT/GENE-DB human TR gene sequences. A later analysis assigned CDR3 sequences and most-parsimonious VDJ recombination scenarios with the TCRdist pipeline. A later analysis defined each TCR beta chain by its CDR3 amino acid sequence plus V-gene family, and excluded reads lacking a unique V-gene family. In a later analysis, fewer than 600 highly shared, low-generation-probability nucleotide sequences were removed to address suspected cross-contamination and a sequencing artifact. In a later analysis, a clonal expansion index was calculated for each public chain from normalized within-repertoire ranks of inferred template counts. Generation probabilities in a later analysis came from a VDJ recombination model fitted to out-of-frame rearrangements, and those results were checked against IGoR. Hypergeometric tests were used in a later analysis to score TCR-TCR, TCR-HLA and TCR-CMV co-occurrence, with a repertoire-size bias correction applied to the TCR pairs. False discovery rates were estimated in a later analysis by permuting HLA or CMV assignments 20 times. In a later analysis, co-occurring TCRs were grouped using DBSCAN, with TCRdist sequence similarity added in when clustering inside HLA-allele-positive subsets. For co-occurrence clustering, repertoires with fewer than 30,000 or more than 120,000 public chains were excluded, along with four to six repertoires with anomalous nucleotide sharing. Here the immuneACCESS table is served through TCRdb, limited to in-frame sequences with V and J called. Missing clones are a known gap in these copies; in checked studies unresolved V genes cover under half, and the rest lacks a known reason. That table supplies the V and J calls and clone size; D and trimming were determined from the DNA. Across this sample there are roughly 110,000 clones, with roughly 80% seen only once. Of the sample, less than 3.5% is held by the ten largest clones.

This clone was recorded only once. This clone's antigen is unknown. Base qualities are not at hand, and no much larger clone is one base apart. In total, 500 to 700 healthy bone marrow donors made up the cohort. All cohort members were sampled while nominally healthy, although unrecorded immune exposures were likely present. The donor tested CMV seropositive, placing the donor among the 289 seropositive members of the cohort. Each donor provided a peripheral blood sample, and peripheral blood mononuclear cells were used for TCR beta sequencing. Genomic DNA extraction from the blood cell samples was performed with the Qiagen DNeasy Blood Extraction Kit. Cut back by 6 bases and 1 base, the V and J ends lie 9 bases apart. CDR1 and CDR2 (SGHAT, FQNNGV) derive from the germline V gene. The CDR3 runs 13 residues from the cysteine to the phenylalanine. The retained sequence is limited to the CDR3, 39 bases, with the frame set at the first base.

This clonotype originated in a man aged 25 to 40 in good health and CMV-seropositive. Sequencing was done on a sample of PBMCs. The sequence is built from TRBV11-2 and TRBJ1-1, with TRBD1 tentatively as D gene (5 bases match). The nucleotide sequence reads TGTGCCAGCAGGCTCAGGGAGAACACTGAAGCTTTCTTT. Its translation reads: CASRLRENTEAFF. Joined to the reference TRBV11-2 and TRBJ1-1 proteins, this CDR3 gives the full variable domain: EAGVAQSPRYKIIEKRQSVAFWCNPISGHATLYWYQQILGQGPKLLIQFQNNGVVDDSQLPKDRFSAERLKGVDSTLKIQPAKLEDSAVYLCASRLRENTEAFFGQGTRLTVV.